The TCR beta chain described here comes from a study of T cells in Graves' hyperthyroidism and ophthalmopathy. Study at large: The authors collected peripheral blood at initial diagnosis, before any treatment.

This clonotype has at least ten counts. Patients with uncontrolled infections, other autoimmune diseases, pregnancy or lactation were excluded. For the diagnoses, clinical symptoms, serum thyroxine and TRAb, thyroid ultrasound and orbital computed tomography were used. RNA transcripts served as the template for amplifying TCR beta CDR3 regions. First-round RT-PCR targeting the TCR CDR3 was performed with the HTBI primer set. TCRdb reprocessed the multiplex PCR reads with MiXCR, giving one entry per CDR3 protein. The profile shows a few hundred thousand distinct CDR3 sequences, about a sixth of them singletons. The TCR sequence derives from a woman aged 40 to 50 with Graves' ophthalmopathy. Sequenced material: blood.

The CDR3 region has the DNA TGTGCCAGCAGTTATCAGCGGGAGAGGGCGGGGAATGAGCAGTTCTTC. Translating gives CASSYQRERAGNEQFF. The chain couples TRBV6-1 to TRBJ2-1; 8 bases map to TRBD2. Trimming took 5 bases from V and 7 from J; bases not matched to a gene: 13. The CDR3 has 16 amino acids. Germline loops: CDR1 MNHNS, CDR2 SASEGT.